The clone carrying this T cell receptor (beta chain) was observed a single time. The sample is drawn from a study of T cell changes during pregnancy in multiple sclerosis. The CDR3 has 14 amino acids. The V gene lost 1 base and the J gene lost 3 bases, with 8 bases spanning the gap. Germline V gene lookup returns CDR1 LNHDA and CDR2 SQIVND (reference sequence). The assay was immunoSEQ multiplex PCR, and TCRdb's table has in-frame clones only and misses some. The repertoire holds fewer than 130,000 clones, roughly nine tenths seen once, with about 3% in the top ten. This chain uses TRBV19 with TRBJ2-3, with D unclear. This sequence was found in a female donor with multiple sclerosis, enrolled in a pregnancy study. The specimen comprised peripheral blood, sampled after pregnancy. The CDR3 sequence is CASSIAGSTDTQYF. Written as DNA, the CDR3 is TGTGCCAGTAGTATAGCAGGCAGTACAGATACGCAGTATTTT.